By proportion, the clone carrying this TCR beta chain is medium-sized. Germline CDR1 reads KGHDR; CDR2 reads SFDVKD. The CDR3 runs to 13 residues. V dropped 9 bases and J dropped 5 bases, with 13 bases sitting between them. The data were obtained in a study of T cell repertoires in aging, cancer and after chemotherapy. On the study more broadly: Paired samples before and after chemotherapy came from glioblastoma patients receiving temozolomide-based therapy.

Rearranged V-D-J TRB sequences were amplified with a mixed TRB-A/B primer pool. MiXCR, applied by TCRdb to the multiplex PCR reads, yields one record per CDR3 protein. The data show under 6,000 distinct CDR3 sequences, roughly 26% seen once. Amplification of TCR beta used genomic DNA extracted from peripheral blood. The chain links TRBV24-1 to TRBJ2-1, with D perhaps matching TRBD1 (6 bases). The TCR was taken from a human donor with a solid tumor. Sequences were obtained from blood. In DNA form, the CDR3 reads TGTGCCACCGGGGTGGACAGCAACAATGAGCAGTTCTTC. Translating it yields CATGVDSNNEQFF.